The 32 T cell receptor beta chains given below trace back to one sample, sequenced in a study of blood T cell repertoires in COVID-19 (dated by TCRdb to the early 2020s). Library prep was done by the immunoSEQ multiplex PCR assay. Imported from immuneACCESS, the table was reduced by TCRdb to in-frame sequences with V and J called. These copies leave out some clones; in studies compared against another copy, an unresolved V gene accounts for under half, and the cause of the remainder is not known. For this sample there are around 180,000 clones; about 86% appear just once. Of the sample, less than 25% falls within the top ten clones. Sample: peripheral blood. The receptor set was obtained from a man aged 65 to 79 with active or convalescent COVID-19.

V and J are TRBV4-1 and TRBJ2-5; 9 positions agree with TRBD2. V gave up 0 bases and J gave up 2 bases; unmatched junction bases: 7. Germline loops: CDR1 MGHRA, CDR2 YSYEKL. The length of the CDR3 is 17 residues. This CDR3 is CASSQDWASGAQETQYF. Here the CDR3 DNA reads TGCGCCAGCAGCCAAGATTGGGCTAGCGGGGCGCAAGAGACCCAGTACTTC.

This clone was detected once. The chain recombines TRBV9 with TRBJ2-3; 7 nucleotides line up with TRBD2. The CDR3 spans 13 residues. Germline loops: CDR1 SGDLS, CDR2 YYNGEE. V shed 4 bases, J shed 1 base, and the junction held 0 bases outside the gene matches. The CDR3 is CASSRGGTDTQYF. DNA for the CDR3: TGTGCCAGCAGCCGGGGGGGCACAGATACGCAGTATTTT.

The CDR3 is CATDRGNNEQFF. CDR3 in DNA: TGTGCCACTGACAGGGGGAACAATGAGCAGTTCTTC. The V gene is TRBV7-8, the J gene TRBJ2-1; 9 positions agree with TRBD1. The CDR3 has 12 amino acids. Trimming removed 10 bases from V and 5 bases from J; junction bases left unmatched: 3. Germline lookup yields CDR1 SGHVS and CDR2 FQNEAQ.

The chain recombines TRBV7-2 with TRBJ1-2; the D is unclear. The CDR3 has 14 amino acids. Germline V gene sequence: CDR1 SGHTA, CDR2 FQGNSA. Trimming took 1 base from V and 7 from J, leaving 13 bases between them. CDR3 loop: CASSLGGLRGGYTF. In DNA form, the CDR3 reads TGTGCCAGCAGCTTAGGTGGCCTACGAGGTGGCTACACCTTC. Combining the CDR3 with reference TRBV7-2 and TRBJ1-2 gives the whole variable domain GAGVSQSPSNKVTEKGKDVELRCDPISGHTALYWYRQSLGQGLEFLIYFQGNSAPDKSGLPSDRFSAERTGGSVSTLTIQRTQQEDSAVYLCASSLGGLRGGYTFGSGTRLTVV.

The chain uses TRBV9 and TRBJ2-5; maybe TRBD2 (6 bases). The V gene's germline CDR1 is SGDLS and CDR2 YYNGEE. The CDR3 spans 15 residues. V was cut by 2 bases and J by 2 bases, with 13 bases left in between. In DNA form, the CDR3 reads TGTGCCAGCAGCGTTGGGGGGATCCAGCAAGAGACCCAGTACTTC. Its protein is CASSVGGIQQETQYF.

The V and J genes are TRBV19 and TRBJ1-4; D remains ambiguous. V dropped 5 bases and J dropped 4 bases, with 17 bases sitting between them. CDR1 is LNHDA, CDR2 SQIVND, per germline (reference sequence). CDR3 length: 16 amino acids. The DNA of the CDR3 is TGTGCCAGTAGTTATCGTTCCGGACGGGGTAATGAAAAACTGTTTTTT. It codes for CASSYRSGRGNEKLFF.

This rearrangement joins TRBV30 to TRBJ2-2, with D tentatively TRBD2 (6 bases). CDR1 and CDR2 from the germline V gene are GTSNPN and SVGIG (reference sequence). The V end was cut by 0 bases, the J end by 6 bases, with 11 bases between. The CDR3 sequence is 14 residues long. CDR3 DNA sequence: TGTGCCTGGAGTGTCTTGAGGGAGGCCGGGGAGCTGTTTTTT. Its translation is CAWSVLREAGELFF.

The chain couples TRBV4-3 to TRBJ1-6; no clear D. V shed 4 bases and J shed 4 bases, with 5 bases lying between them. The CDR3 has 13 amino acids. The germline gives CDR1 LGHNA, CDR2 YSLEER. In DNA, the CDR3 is TGCGCCAGCAGCCTACAGTATAATTCACCCCTCCACTTT. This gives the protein CASSLQYNSPLHF.

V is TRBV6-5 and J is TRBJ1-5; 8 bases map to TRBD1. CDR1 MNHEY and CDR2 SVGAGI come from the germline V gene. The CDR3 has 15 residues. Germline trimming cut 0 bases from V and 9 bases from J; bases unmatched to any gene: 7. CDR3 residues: CASSYSGQGGWPQHF. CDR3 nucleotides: TGTGCCAGCAGTTACTCTGGACAGGGAGGGTGGCCCCAGCATTTT.

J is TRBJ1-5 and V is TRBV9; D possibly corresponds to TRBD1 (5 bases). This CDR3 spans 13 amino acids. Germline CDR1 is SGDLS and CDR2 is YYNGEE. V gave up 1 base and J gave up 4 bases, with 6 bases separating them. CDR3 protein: CASSVQGNQPQHF. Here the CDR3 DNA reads TGTGCCAGCAGCGTACAGGGAAATCAGCCCCAGCATTTT.

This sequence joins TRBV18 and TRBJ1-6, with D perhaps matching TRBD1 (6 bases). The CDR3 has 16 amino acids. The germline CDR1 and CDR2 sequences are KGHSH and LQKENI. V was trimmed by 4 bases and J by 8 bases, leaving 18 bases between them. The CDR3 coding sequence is TGTGCCAGCTCACTACAGGGCCGGGGTGCGGATTCACCCCTCCACTTT. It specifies CASSLQGRGADSPLHF.

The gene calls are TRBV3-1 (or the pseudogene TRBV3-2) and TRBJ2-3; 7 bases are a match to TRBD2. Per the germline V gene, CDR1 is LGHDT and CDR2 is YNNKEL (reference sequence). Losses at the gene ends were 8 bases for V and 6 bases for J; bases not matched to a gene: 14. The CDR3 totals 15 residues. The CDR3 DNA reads TGTGCCAGCGAATTAGCGGGTCTGGGCGCGGATACGCAGTATTTT. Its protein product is CASELAGLGADTQYF.

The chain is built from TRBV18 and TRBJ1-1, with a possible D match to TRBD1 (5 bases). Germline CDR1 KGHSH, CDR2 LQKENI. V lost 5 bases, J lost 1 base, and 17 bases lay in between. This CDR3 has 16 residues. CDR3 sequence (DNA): TGTGCCAGCTCAATCCAGGGTTTTAAAACGAACACTGAAGCTTTCTTT. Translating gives CASSIQGFKTNTEAFF.

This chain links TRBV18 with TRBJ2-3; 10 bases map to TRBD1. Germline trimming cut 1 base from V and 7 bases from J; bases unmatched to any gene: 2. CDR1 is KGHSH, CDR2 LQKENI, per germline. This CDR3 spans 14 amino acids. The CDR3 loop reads CASSPRQGANTQYF. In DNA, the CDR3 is TGTGCCAGCTCACCACGACAGGGGGCAAATACGCAGTATTTT.

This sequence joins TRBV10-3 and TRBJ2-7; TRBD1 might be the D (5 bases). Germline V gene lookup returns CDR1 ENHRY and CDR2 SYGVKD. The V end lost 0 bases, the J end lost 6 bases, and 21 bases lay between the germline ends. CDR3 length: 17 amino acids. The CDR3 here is CAISESKGSGAISEQYF. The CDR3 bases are TGTGCCATCAGTGAGTCGAAGGGCAGTGGGGCGATAAGCGAGCAGTACTTC.

DNA for the CDR3: TGTGCCAGCAGTTCTGACAGCTTACGAAACACCATATATTTT. It encodes CASSSDSLRNTIYF. The chain couples TRBV7-2 to TRBJ1-3; weak D call: TRBD1 (5 bases). The V end was cut by 6 bases, the J end by 5 bases, with 14 bases between. Germline V gives CDR1 SGHTA, CDR2 FQGNSA. CDR3 length equals 14 residues.

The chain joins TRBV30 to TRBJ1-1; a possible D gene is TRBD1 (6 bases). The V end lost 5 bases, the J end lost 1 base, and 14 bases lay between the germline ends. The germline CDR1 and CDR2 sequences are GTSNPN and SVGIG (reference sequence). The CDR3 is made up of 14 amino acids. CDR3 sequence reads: CAWVPGHRNTEAFF. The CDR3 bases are TGTGCCTGGGTCCCGGGACACAGGAACACTGAAGCTTTCTTT.

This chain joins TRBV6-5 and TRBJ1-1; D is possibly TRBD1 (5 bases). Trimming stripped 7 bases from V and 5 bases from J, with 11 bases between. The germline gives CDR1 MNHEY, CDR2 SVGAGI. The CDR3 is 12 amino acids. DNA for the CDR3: TGTGCCAGCAATCTACAGGTAACTGAAGCTTTCTTT. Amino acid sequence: CASNLQVTEAFF.

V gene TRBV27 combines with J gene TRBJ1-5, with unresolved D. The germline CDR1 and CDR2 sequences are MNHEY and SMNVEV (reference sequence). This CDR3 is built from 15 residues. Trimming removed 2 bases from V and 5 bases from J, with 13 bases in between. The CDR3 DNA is TGTGCCAGCAGTTTAGGGAGCGGAGGTCATCAGCCCCAGCATTTT. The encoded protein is CASSLGSGGHQPQHF.

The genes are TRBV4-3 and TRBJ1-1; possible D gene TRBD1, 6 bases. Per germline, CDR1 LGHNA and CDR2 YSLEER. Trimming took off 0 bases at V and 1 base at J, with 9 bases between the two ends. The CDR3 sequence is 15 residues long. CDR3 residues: CASSQDAGANTEAFF. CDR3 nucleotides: TGCGCCAGCAGCCAAGATGCAGGGGCGAACACTGAAGCTTTCTTT.

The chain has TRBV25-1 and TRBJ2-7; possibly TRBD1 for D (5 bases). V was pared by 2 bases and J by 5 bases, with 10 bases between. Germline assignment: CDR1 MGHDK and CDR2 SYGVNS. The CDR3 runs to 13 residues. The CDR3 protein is CASSERQGDEQYF. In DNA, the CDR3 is TGTGCCAGCAGTGAAAGGCAGGGCGACGAGCAGTACTTC.

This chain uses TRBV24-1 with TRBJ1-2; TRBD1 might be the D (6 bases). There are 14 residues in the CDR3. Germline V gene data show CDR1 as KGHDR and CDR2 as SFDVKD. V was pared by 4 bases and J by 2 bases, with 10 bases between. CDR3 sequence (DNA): TGTGCCACCAGTGAGGCCGGGACAAACTATGGCTACACCTTC. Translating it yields CATSEAGTNYGYTF.

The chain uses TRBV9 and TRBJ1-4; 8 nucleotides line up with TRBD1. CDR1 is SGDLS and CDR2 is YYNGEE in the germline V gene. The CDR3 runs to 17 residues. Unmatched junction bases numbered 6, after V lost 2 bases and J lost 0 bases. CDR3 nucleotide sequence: TGTGCCAGCAGCGTCTCCCAGGGGGCCGCAACTAATGAAAAACTGTTTTTT. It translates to CASSVSQGAATNEKLFF.

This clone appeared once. The CDR3 sequence: CASSDRTGLGYLAQHF. For the CDR3, the DNA is TGTGCCAGCAGCGACCGGACAGGGTTGGGGTACCTGGCCCAGCATTTT. This sequence joins TRBV21-1 and TRBJ1-5; the table's D call of TRBD1 was not tested on the DNA. TRBV21-1 is described as a pseudogene. The CDR3 consists of 16 residues.

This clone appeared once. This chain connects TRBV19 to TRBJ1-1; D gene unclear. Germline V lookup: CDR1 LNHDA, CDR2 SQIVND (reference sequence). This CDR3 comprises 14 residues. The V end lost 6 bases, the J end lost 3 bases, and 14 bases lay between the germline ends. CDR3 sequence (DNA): TGTGCCAGTAGCCAACCTGGAGTCGACACTGAAGCTTTCTTT. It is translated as CASSQPGVDTEAFF.

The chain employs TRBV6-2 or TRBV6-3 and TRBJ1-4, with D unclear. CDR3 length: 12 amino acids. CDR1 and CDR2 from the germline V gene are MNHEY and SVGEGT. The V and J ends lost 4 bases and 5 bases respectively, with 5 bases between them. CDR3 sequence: CASSWENEKLFF. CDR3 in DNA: TGTGCCAGCAGTTGGGAGAATGAAAAACTGTTTTTT.

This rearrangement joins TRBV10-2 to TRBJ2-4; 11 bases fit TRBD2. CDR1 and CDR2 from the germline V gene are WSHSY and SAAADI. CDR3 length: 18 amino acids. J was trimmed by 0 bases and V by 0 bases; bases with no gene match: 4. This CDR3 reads CASSESQTSGIAKNIQYF. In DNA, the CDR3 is TGCGCCAGCAGTGAGTCCCAGACTAGCGGGATAGCCAAAAACATTCAGTACTTC.

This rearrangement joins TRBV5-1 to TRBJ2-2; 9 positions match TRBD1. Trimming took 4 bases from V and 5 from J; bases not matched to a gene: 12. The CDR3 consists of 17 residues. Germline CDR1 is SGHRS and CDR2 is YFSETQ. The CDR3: CASSLTVGTGKTGELFF. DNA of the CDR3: TGCGCCAGCAGCCTGACGGTTGGGACAGGGAAGACCGGGGAGCTGTTTTTT.

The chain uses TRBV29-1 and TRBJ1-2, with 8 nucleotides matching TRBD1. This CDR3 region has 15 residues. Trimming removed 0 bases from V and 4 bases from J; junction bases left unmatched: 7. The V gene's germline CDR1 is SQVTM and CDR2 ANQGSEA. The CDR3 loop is CSVEDPRDRFYGYTF. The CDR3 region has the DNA TGCAGCGTTGAAGATCCGAGGGACAGGTTCTATGGCTACACCTTC.

CDR3 amino acids: CASSTGTVSQETQYF. CDR3 DNA: TGTGCCAGCAGCACCGGGACAGTGTCGCAAGAGACCCAGTACTTC. This chain uses TRBV14 with TRBJ2-5; 7 bases are shared with TRBD1. V lost 5 bases, J lost 2 bases, and 8 bases stayed unmatched. The CDR3 sequence is 15 residues long. Germline CDR1 and CDR2: SGHDN and FVKESK.

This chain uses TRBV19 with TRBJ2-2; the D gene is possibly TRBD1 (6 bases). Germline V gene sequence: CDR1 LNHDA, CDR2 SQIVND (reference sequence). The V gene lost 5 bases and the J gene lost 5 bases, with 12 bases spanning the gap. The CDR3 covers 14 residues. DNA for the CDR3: TGTGCCAGTAGTTCGGCTAGGGGGACCGGGGAGCTGTTTTTT. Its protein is CASSSARGTGELFF.

As DNA, the CDR3 is TGTGCCAGCAGCGGGGGACAGGGGACGGGCGAGCAGTACTTC. This gives the protein CASSGGQGTGEQYF. The chain links TRBV9 to TRBJ2-7, with 10 bases that match TRBD1. J lost 6 bases, V lost 3 bases, and 6 bases had no gene match. CDR1 and CDR2 (germline): SGDLS, YYNGEE. The CDR3 runs to 14 residues. The variable domain in full, with the rest retrieved from reference TRBV9 and TRBJ2-7, is DSGVTQTPKHLITATGQRVTLRCSPRSGDLSVYWYQQSLDQGLQFLIQYYNGEERAKGNILERFSAQQFPDLHSELNLSSLELGDSALYFCASSGGQGTGEQYFGPGTRLTVT.